These 3 T cell receptor beta chains came from one sample sequenced in a study of a mutant IDH1 vaccine in newly diagnosed glioma. Time point meaning: week 47, end of study. The vaccine gave 300 ug of a 20-mer mutant IDH1 peptide subcutaneously per dose. The antigens for these receptors are not known. The table came from immunoSEQ multiplex PCR; TCRdb's copy has only in-frame clones and leaves some out. Of around 94,000 clones in the sample, roughly 89% were seen once. The sample here was PBMCs, taken from a glioma patient whose treatment included an IDH1 peptide vaccine. The receptors shown here come from a woman between 45 and 60 years old with glioma.

This chain uses TRBV5-6 with TRBJ1-4; D not certain. Per germline, CDR1 SGHDT and CDR2 YYEEEE. The CDR3 totals 14 residues. Deletions cut 2 bases from V and 0 bases from J, with 5 bases between. In nucleotides, the CDR3 is TGTGCCAGCAGCTTAGGAGCAACTAATGAAAAACTGTTTTTT. Encoded protein: CASSLGATNEKLFF.

The count of this clone is one. V is TRBV28 and J is TRBJ2-5, with a possible D match to TRBD2 (6 bases). Germline CDR1 MDHEN, CDR2 SYDVKM. This CDR3 region has 13 residues. V lost 3 bases and J lost 3, with 8 bases in between. In nucleotides, the CDR3 is TGTGCCAGCAGTTTGGGGGGTGAAGAGACCCAGTACTTC. As protein: CASSLGGEETQYF.

This clone was counted once. This sequence joins TRBV6-5 and TRBJ2-2; 10 bases match TRBD1. CDR3 size: 15 residues. Germline lookup yields CDR1 MNHEY and CDR2 SVGAGI. Trimming cost V 5 bases and J 5 bases; bases outside gene matches: 5. DNA for the CDR3: TGTGCCAGCAGTCGGGGGACAGGGGTAACCGGGGAGCTGTTTTTT. Translated, it gives CASSRGTGVTGELFF.